This T cell receptor beta chain is drawn from a study of CD8+CD57+ T cells in acquired aplastic anemia. Patients selected for sequencing had displayed CD8+CD57+ cell expansion by flow cytometry. Each of the patients presented with severe acquired aplastic anemia. Profiling of TCR beta VDJ combinations and CDR3 sequences used genomic DNA as template. TCRdb itself ran the reads through MiXCR, one entry per CDR3 protein. The sample contains approximately 220,000 distinct CDR3 sequences, around 43% of which appear only once. The CDR3 is 13 residues long. Trimming took 7 bases from V and 0 from J, leaving 7 bases between them. Germline CDR1 reads LNHDA; CDR2 reads SQIVND (reference sequence). On this clonotype itself: Its antigen is undetermined.

Study-level findings and limits: Found in both controls and patients were fewer than 35 CD8+ CDR3 sequences. CD8+ Simpson's diversity did not differ significantly between patients and controls.

Source material: sorted CD4+, CD8+, or CD8+CD57+ T cells (not recorded which) from PBMCs. The chain couples TRBV19 to TRBJ1-3, with unresolved D. This receptor was identified in a human donor with aplastic anemia. CDR3 sequence (DNA): TGTGCCAGTACCCGGAGCTCTGGAAACACCATATATTTT. Its protein product is CASTRSSGNTIYF.